Listed below are T cell receptor beta chains from one sample, sequenced in a study of blood T cell repertoires in COVID-19. The repertoire was sequenced with immunoSEQ multiplex PCR; TCRdb's copy has only in-frame clones and lacks some. Among 100,000 to 150,000 clones listed, around nine tenths were seen once. Sequencing was performed on peripheral blood. Every receptor here comes from a middle-aged man with acute or convalescent COVID-19. Both conserved end residues are part of each CDR3. The D gene is left open where the match is weak. Clone sizes are given selectively: once, few, many, or a class where the clone is expanded.

J gene,V gene,clone size,CDR3 length,D gene,CDR3 DNA,CDR3 protein
TRBJ2-5,TRBV5-4,.,13,.,TGTGCCAGCAGCTTGGTAGGGAGTGAGACCCAGTACTTC,CASSLVGSETQYF
TRBJ2-1,TRBV19,.,14,TRBD2,TGTGCCAGTAGTGCGGGACTACCCGGGGATGAGCAGTTCTTC,CASSAGLPGDEQFF
TRBJ2-7,TRBV11-2,.,14,.,TGTGCCAGCAGCTCCGCCGGGGTCGACTACGAGCAGTACTTC,CASSSAGVDYEQYF
TRBJ1-4,TRBV2,.,14,TRBD1,TGTGCCAGCCAAAAGGGCAGGGGGGAGGAAAAACTGTTTTTT,CASQKGRGEEKLFF
TRBJ1-5,TRBV2,.,16,TRBD1,TGTGCCAGCAGCCGGGACAGGGGTGGTGGCAATCAGCCCCAGCATTTT,CASSRDRGGGNQPQHF
TRBJ2-3,TRBV6-2/TRBV6-3,once,15,.,TGTGCCAGCAGCGTTGCGGGACTTAGCACAGATACGCAGTATTTT,CASSVAGLSTDTQYF
TRBJ2-2,TRBV15,once,19,TRBD2,TGTGCCACCAGCAGACCTCTTGGACTAGCGGGACATAACACCGGGGAGCTGTTTTTT,CATSRPLGLAGHNTGELFF
TRBJ2-2,TRBV6-5,.,15,.,TGTGCCAGTATGGTCGGACACACGAACACCGGGGAGCTGTTTTTT,CASMVGHTNTGELFF
TRBJ2-2,TRBV5-1,.,11,.,TGCGCCAGCAGCTCTTCGGGGGAGCTGTTTTTT,CASSSSGELFF
TRBJ2-5,TRBV3-1/TRBV3-2,.,15,.,TGTGCCAGCGGCCAGCCTACAACACGGGGAGAGACCCAGTACTTC,CASGQPTTRGETQYF
TRBJ2-3,TRBV18,.,17,TRBD2,TGTGCCAGCTCACCACGGGCTAGCGGGATAATCGCAGATACGCAGTATTTT,CASSPRASGIIADTQYF
TRBJ2-3,TRBV10-3,.,12,.,TGTGCCTCACAGGGTAGCACAGATACGCAGTATTTT,CASQGSTDTQYF
TRBJ2-5,TRBV11-2,.,17,TRBD2,TGTGCCAGCAGCTCCCCGGAGGAAGCGGGAGGGTGGGAGACCCAGTACTTC,CASSSPEEAGGWETQYF
TRBJ1-4,TRBV6-2/TRBV6-3,.,15,.,TGTGCCAGCAGTCAGGGGACAACAACTAATGAAAAACTGTTTTTT,CASSQGTTTNEKLFF
TRBJ1-3,TRBV11-2,.,18,TRBD1,TGTGCCAGCAACCGAGGTCCCGACAGGGGTCACTCTGGAAACACCATATATTTT,CASNRGPDRGHSGNTIYF
TRBJ2-3,TRBV19,.,14,TRBD1,TGTGCCAGTAGTAGAGACAGGGGTGCAGATACGCAGTATTTT,CASSRDRGADTQYF
TRBJ2-7,TRBV19,.,13,.,TGTGCCAGTAGTACTTCCGGGTCTCCCGAGCAGTACTTC,CASSTSGSPEQYF
TRBJ2-2,TRBV24-1,.,14,.,TGTGCCACCAGTGGAGGGGGGGACACCGGGGAGCTGTTTTTT,CATSGGGDTGELFF
TRBJ2-7,TRBV5-6,.,15,.,TGTGCCAGCAGCTTGGACCTGGGGCAGTCCTACGAGCAGTACTTC,CASSLDLGQSYEQYF
TRBJ2-3,TRBV27,.,14,.,TGTGCCAGCTCCCCGAGATATAGCACAGATACGCAGTATTTT,CASSPRYSTDTQYF
TRBJ1-1,TRBV5-4,.,12,.,TGTGCCAGCAGCTCTGGTGACATGAAGGCTTTCTTT,CASSSGDMKAFF
TRBJ1-1,TRBV14,.,15,TRBD1,TGTGCCAGCAGCCGCCTACAGGGGCCTTCAGTGGAAGCTTTCTTT,CASSRLQGPSVEAFF
TRBJ2-7,TRBV27,.,18,TRBD2,TGTGCCAGCAGTTTATTTGCTCCTAGCGGGACTATTCCCTACGAGCAGTACTTC,CASSLFAPSGTIPYEQYF
TRBJ2-5,TRBV4-1,.,17,TRBD2,TGCGCCAGCAGCCACCAGGCCGGGACTAGCGGTCAAGAGACCCAGTACTTC,CASSHQAGTSGQETQYF
TRBJ2-4,TRBV11-3,few,14,.,TGTGCCAGCAGCTTAGGCGGAGCCAAAAACATTCAGTACTTC,CASSLGGAKNIQYF
TRBJ2-1,TRBV5-1,.,16,.,TGCGCCAGCAGCTTGGTAGCGTCGAGCTCCTACAATGAGCAGTTCTTC,CASSLVASSSYNEQFF
TRBJ2-3,TRBV2,.,16,TRBD2,TGTGCCAGCACCTGGTTAGCGGGAGTTCAGTCAGATACGCAGTATTTT,CASTWLAGVQSDTQYF
TRBJ2-3,TRBV5-1,.,15,TRBD2,TGCGCCAGCAGCTTGGCTCTAGCGGCCACAGATACGCAGTATTTT,CASSLALAATDTQYF
TRBJ2-7,TRBV27,.,14,TRBD1,TGTGCCAGCAGTCTCTCTGGGACAGCAGGCGAGCAGTACTTC,CASSLSGTAGEQYF
TRBJ1-2,TRBV6-5,.,14,.,TGTGCCAGCAGGGAGGGCCCCATATACTATGGCTACACCTTC,CASREGPIYYGYTF
TRBJ2-3,TRBV7-9,.,14,TRBD2,TGTGCCAGCAGCTTACTTGCGGGAGCAGATACGCAGTATTTT,CASSLLAGADTQYF
TRBJ1-2,TRBV11-2,.,13,TRBD1,TGTGCCAGCAGCTTTGAGGGGGCAGGGGGCTACACCTTC,CASSFEGAGGYTF
TRBJ2-5,TRBV11-2,.,16,TRBD1,TGTGCCAGCAGCTTCTCCGTGGGACAGACGGGGGAGACCCAGTACTTC,CASSFSVGQTGETQYF
TRBJ2-7,TRBV6-5,.,15,TRBD1,TGTGCCAGCAGCTTGGAGGGGACAGGATCCTACGAGCAGTACTTC,CASSLEGTGSYEQYF
TRBJ2-2,TRBV10-3,.,17,TRBD2,TGTGCCATCAGTGAGTCGGTACTAGCGGGAGGACCCGGGGAGCTGTTTTTT,CAISESVLAGGPGELFF
TRBJ2-6,TRBV19,once,15,TRBD1,TGTGCCAGTAGGGACAGGGGGACTGGGGCCAACGTCCTGACTTTC,CASRDRGTGANVLTF
TRBJ1-6,TRBV5-1,few,15,TRBD1,TGCGCCAGCAGCAAGCAGGGGGCGCGTAATTCACCCCTCCACTTT,CASSKQGARNSPLHF
TRBJ2-5,TRBV19,.,17,TRBD1,TGTGCCAGTAGTATACGGACAGGGGGCGGGGTAAGAGAGACCCAGTACTTC,CASSIRTGGGVRETQYF
TRBJ2-3,TRBV29-1,.,16,TRBD2,TGCAGCGTTGAAGATCAAGCGGGAGTAGGCACAGATACGCAGTATTTT,CSVEDQAGVGTDTQYF
TRBJ2-2,TRBV7-9,few,16,TRBD2,TGTGCCAGCAGGAAATGGCTAGCGGCCAGCACCGGGGAGCTGTTTTTT,CASRKWLAASTGELFF
TRBJ2-4,TRBV7-9,.,15,.,TGTGCCAGCAGCCCTCGGACATTAGCCAAAAACATTCAGTACTTC,CASSPRTLAKNIQYF
TRBJ1-2,TRBV10-3,.,12,.,TGTGCCACCACAGACAGGATCTATGGCTACACCTTC,CATTDRIYGYTF
TRBJ2-7,TRBV15,.,16,TRBD1,TGTGCCACCAGCAGAGGAACAGGGGGCATCTCCTACGAGCAGTACTTC,CATSRGTGGISYEQYF
TRBJ1-2,TRBV2,.,13,.,TGTGCCAGCAGTCGCTCCAGGGGAGATGGCTACACCTTC,CASSRSRGDGYTF
TRBJ2-1,TRBV6-5,.,16,.,TGTGCCAGCAGTTTGAGGTGGGAGAGCTCCTACAATGAGCAGTTCTTC,CASSLRWESSYNEQFF
TRBJ2-1,TRBV9,.,16,TRBD2,TGTGCCAGCAGCGTAGCGGGGACTAGAGGTAACAATGAGCAGTTCTTC,CASSVAGTRGNNEQFF
TRBJ1-1,TRBV18,.,13,.,TGTGCCAGCTCTCGGACTGAGAACACTGAAGCTTTCTTT,CASSRTENTEAFF
TRBJ2-1,TRBV11-2,.,16,TRBD2,TGTGCCAGCAGCTTTGATAGCGGGAGGGCCCTTGGGGAGCAGTTCTTC,CASSFDSGRALGEQFF